Each of the 10 T cell receptor beta chains below was sequenced from the same sample in a study of shared clonotypes between healthy human individuals. Profiling relied on immunoSEQ multiplex PCR, and the TCRdb table lists in-frame clones only, not all of them. This table holds about 600,000 clones, 97% found once. Sequencing was done on a sample of naive CD4+ T cells sorted from blood. Subset here: CD45RA+ positively selected. These receptor sequences come from a woman in her twenties or thirties in good health.

In this sample, this clone turned up once. The rearrangement links TRBV28 to TRBJ2-7; D remains unclear. Germline CDR1 MDHEN, CDR2 SYDVKM. The CDR3 contains 13 residues. V was cut by 5 bases and J by 2 bases, with 10 bases left in between. CDR3 in amino acids: CASSRFQAYEQYF. In nucleotides, the CDR3 is TGTGCCAGCAGTAGATTCCAGGCCTACGAGCAGTACTTC.

The V and J genes are TRBV28 and TRBJ1-5, with D perhaps matching TRBD1 (5 bases). CDR3 size: 13 residues. Germline CDR1 reads MDHEN; CDR2 reads SYDVKM. V gave up 3 bases and J gave up 7 bases, with 10 bases separating them. The CDR3 DNA is TGTGCCAGCAGTTTGGGGGGGTTCCAGCCCCAGCATTTT. It translates to CASSLGGFQPQHF.

Details on this clone: Sequence at one end of the junction differs from germline and may be a read error. The V gene is TRBV27, the J gene TRBJ1-6, with D unclear. Per germline, CDR1 MNHEY and CDR2 SMNVEV (reference sequence). The CDR3 covers 13 residues. The CDR3 spells CASSLSYSSPLHF. The CDR3 DNA follows: TGTGCCAGCAGTTTATCATATAGTTCACCCCTCCACTTT.

The chain has TRBV4-1 and TRBJ1-4; 12 bases are a match to TRBD1. There are 16 residues in the CDR3. Germline assignment: CDR1 MGHRA and CDR2 YSYEKL. The V segment lost 3 bases and the J segment 6 bases; nucleotides outside the gene matches: 5. This CDR3 is CASSHPGTGGYEKLFF. For the CDR3, the DNA is TGCGCCAGCAGCCACCCCGGGACAGGGGGCTATGAAAAACTGTTTTTT.

The J gene is TRBJ2-6, the V gene TRBV5-1; D may be TRBD2 (5 bases). This CDR3 is 14 amino acids long. Per germline, CDR1 SGHRS and CDR2 YFSETQ. V gave up 3 bases and J gave up 4 bases, with 8 bases separating them. CDR3 sequence: CASSSRGGANVLTF. The CDR3 nucleotides are TGCGCCAGCAGCTCCCGGGGAGGGGCCAACGTCCTGACTTTC. Full variable domain (remainder filled in from reference TRBV5-1 and TRBJ2-6): KAGVTQTPRYLIKTRGQQVTLSCSPISGHRSVSWYQQTPGQGLQFLFEYFSETQRNKGNFPGRFSGRQFSNSRSEMNVSTLELGDSALYLCASSSRGGANVLTFGAGSRLTVL.

The V call is TRBV15, the J call TRBJ1-1; D call uncertain. Trimming removed 0 bases from V and 5 bases from J, with 4 bases in between. The CDR3 has 12 amino acids. From germline, CDR1 is LNHNV and CDR2 YYDKDF (reference sequence). This chain's CDR3 is CATSRDWTEAFF. CDR3 coding DNA: TGTGCCACCAGCAGAGATTGGACTGAAGCTTTCTTT. Full variable domain (outside the CDR3, taken from reference TRBV15 and TRBJ1-1): DAMVIQNPRYQVTQFGKPVTLSCSQTLNHNVMYWYQQKSSQAPKLLFHYYDKDFNNEADTPDNFQSRRPNTSFCFLDIRSPGLGDTAMYLCATSRDWTEAFFGQGTRLTVV.

The chain employs TRBV5-1 and TRBJ1-4; 12 bases align to TRBD1. Germline V CDR1 and CDR2: SGHRS, YFSETQ. This CDR3 has 16 residues. V lost 4 bases, J lost 4 bases, and 5 bases stayed unmatched. CDR3: CASSPGQGAFNEKLFF. CDR3 DNA: TGCGCCAGCAGCCCGGGACAGGGGGCTTTTAATGAAAAACTGTTTTTT.

The V and J genes are TRBV2 and TRBJ1-5, with a weak D call TRBD1 (5 bases). The germline V and J ends were trimmed by 4 bases and 6 bases, with 10 bases remaining between them. This CDR3 is built from 13 residues. Germline V CDR1 and CDR2: SNHLY, FYNNEI. The DNA for the CDR3 is TGTGCCAGCAGTGCCTTAGGGACTCAGCCCCAGCATTTT. It encodes CASSALGTQPQHF.

This chain uses TRBV6-1 with TRBJ2-7; D not resolved. Trimming cost V 1 base and J 7 bases, with 14 bases left between them. The CDR3 consists of 14 residues. The germline V gene encodes CDR1 MNHNS and CDR2 SASEGT. Here the CDR3 reads CASSEEYPRWEQYF. The DNA of the CDR3 is TGTGCCAGCAGTGAAGAGTATCCCAGGTGGGAGCAGTACTTC.

This chain joins TRBV30 and TRBJ2-2; D is ambiguous. The V gene's germline CDR1 is GTSNPN and CDR2 SVGIG (reference sequence). CDR3 size: 14 residues. The V gene lost 3 bases and the J gene lost 1 base, with 9 bases spanning the gap. DNA of the CDR3: TGTGCCTGGAGACCCGCCGGGAACACCGGGGAGCTGTTTTTT. Encoded protein: CAWRPAGNTGELFF. The variable domain in full, with the rest retrieved from reference TRBV30 and TRBJ2-2, is SQTIHQWPATLVQPVGSPLSLECTVEGTSNPNLYWYRQAAGRGLQLLFYSVGIGQISSEVPQNLSASRPQDRQFILSSKKLLLSDSGFYLCAWRPAGNTGELFFGEGSRLTVL.